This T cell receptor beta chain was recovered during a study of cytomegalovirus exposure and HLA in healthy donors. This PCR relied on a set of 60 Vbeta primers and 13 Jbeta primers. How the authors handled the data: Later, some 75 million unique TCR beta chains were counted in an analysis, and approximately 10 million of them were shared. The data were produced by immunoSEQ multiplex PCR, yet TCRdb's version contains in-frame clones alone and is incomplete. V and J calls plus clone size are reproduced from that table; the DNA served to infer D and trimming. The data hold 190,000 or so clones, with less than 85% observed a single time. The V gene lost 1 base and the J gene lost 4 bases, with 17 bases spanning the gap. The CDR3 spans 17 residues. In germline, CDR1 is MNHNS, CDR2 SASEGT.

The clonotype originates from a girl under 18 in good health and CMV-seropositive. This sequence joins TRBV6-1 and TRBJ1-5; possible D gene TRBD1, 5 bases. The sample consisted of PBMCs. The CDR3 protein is CASSEVLGGGLNQPQHF. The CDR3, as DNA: TGTGCCAGCAGTGAAGTCCTCGGGGGAGGGTTGAATCAGCCCCAGCATTTT.